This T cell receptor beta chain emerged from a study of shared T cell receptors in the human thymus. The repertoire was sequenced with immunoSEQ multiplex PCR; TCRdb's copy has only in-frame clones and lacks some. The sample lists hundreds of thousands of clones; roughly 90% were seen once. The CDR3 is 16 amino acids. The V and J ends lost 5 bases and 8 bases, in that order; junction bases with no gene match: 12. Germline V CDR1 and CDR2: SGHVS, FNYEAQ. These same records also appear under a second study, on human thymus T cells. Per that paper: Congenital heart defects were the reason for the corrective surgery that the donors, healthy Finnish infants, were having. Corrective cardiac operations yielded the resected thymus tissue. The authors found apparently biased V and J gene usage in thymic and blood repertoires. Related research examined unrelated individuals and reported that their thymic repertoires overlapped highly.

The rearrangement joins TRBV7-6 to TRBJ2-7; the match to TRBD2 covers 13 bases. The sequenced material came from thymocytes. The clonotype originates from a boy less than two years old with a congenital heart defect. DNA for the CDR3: TGTGCCAGCAGCCACGGACTAGCGGGAGTCGAGTGCAAGCAGTACTTC. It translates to CASSHGLAGVECKQYF.